This TCR beta chain was obtained from a study of regulatory T cells in long-lasting Graves disease. Looking at the study overall: Those with persistent Graves' disease had received antithyroid drugs for over 5 years with positive TSH receptor antibodies.

This clonotype was counted ten times or more. Relying on iRepertoire HTBI primers and Arm-PCR of CDR3 regions, the team built TCR beta libraries. TCRdb re-called the multiplex PCR reads through MiXCR, storing one row per CDR3 protein. The table has roughly 470,000 distinct CDR3 sequences, 20% to 25% seen once. Specified time point: persistent/refractory GD, antithyroid drugs over 5 years with positive TRAb. Extracted RNA from PBMCs served as the source of the TCR library. Patient provenance is recorded as an endocrinology department in Xi'an, China. Looked up from germline, CDR1 is SGHRS and CDR2 is YFSETQ. The V gene lost 0 bases and the J gene lost 2 bases, with 9 bases spanning the gap. The CDR3 runs 15 residues.

The TCR sequence derives from a female donor with Graves disease. The source was peripheral blood mononuclear cells (PBMCs), collected when the disease was refractory, from a patient treated with antithyroid drugs. The V call is TRBV5-1, the J call TRBJ1-5; D call uncertain. The CDR3 DNA reads TGCGCCAGCAGCTTGGGTCTAAAAGGCAATCAGCCCCAGCATTTT. Encoded protein: CASSLGLKGNQPQHF.